These 31 T cell receptor beta chains share one sample of origin, sequenced in a study of monozygotic twins with inflammatory bowel disease. TCRdb re-called the 5' RACE reads, yielding one record per CDR3 amino acid sequence without DNA. The table for this sample gives around 450,000 distinct CDR3 sequences. Source material: blood. These TCRs come from a human donor with ulcerative colitis or Crohn's disease, or a healthy co-twin of an affected twin (not recorded which).

The chain joins TRBV5-1 to TRBJ2-2. Germline V CDR1 and CDR2: SGHRS, YFSETQ. The CDR3 length is 16 residues. Here the CDR3 reads CASSLVRTANTGELFF.

The J gene is TRBJ1-6, the V gene TRBV12-3 or TRBV12-4. The CDR3 consists of 16 residues. CDR3 protein: CASSSGRGVRNSPLHF.

The gene calls are TRBV15 and TRBJ2-5; TCRdb proposes TRBD2, but this gene call is untestable without DNA. The CDR3 runs 15 residues. Germline CDR1 reads LNHNV; CDR2 reads YYDKDF (reference sequence). CDR3 sequence reads: CATTPTSGSLETQYF.

CDR3 amino acids: CASSLGLGTGTGELFF. V usage is TRBV7-8 and J usage is TRBJ2-2; TCRdb picks TRBD2, but there is no DNA to check that call. CDR1 is SGHVS and CDR2 is FQNEAQ in the germline V gene. The CDR3 is made up of 16 amino acids.

The chain links TRBV6-4 to TRBJ2-3; TCRdb reports TRBD1, a call that lacks DNA to check it against. Germline CDR1 MRHNA, CDR2 SNTAGT. The CDR3 consists of 15 residues. CDR3 loop: CASSPGTTGGDTQYF.

The CDR3 reads CASSFQKETQYF. The rearrangement uses TRBV7-9 and TRBJ2-5. Germline loops: CDR1 SEHNR, CDR2 FQNEAQ (reference sequence). This CDR3 spans 12 amino acids.

V usage is TRBV30 and J usage is TRBJ2-5; TCRdb lists TRBD2, though no DNA is available to test this call. This CDR3 spans 13 amino acids. Germline V gene lookup returns CDR1 GTSNPN and CDR2 SVGIG (reference sequence). The CDR3 reads CAWSELAGETQYF. Full variable domain (rest looked up from reference TRBV30 and TRBJ2-5): SQTIHQWPATLVQPVGSPLSLECTVEGTSNPNLYWYRQAAGRGLQLLFYSVGIGQISSEVPQNLSASRPQDRQFILSSKKLLLSDSGFYLCAWSELAGETQYFGPGTRLLVL.

The chain combines TRBV5-1 with TRBJ1-4; the TCRdb D gene call, TRBD1, has no DNA to confirm it. The CDR3 runs 16 residues. The germline V gene has CDR1 SGHRS and CDR2 YFSETQ. The CDR3: CASSSPPGQGGEKLFF.

The J gene is TRBJ2-1, the V gene TRBV27; without DNA, the TCRdb call of TRBD2 cannot be checked. Germline V lookup: CDR1 MNHEY, CDR2 SMNVEV (reference sequence). This CDR3 is 17 amino acids long. The CDR3 reads CASSLKGTTSPYNEQFF.

This chain connects TRBV5-1 to TRBJ1-1; TCRdb designates TRBD1, a call that cannot be tested without DNA. The length of the CDR3 is 14 residues. Germline V gives CDR1 SGHRS, CDR2 YFSETQ. CDR3 in amino acids: CASSLRTGYAEAFF. Full variable domain (remainder filled in from reference TRBV5-1 and TRBJ1-1): KAGVTQTPRYLIKTRGQQVTLSCSPISGHRSVSWYQQTPGQGLQFLFEYFSETQRNKGNFPGRFSGRQFSNSRSEMNVSTLELGDSALYLCASSLRTGYAEAFFGQGTRLTVV.

The V gene is TRBV20-1, the J gene TRBJ2-4; the TCRdb D gene call, TRBD2, has no DNA to confirm it. This CDR3 is built from 17 residues. Germline assignment: CDR1 DFQATT and CDR2 SNEGSKA (reference sequence). The CDR3 spells CSATLAAQGGAKNIQYF.

The chain couples TRBV11-2 to TRBJ2-2. The CDR3 covers 14 residues. The V gene's germline CDR1 is SGHAT and CDR2 FQNNGV. The CDR3 here is CASSLLAAVGELFF.

The rearrangement links TRBV18 to TRBJ1-1; the D call from TCRdb, TRBD1, cannot be confirmed without DNA. This CDR3 contains 16 residues. Germline lookup yields CDR1 KGHSH and CDR2 LQKENI. CDR3 in amino acids: CASSGTGGVGNTEAFF.

The chain links TRBV6-1 to TRBJ2-5; the TCRdb D gene call, TRBD1, has no DNA to confirm it. Germline CDR1 and CDR2: MNHNS and SASEGT. The length of the CDR3 is 16 residues. The CDR3 is CASSDFPGAGGETQYF.

The V call is TRBV25-1, the J call TRBJ1-6; absent DNA, TCRdb's TRBD1 call cannot be checked. The CDR3 runs to 16 residues. Germline V gene data show CDR1 as MGHDK and CDR2 as SYGVNS. CDR3 sequence: CASSDHSQGAGSPLHF.

The chain combines TRBV20-1 with TRBJ2-7; TCRdb returns TRBD2, unconfirmable since there is no DNA. The CDR3 is 14 residues long. Per the germline V gene, CDR1 is DFQATT and CDR2 is SNEGSKA (reference sequence). The CDR3 is CSASSSGRGYEQYF.

The rearrangement joins TRBV11-2 to TRBJ2-1. Germline assignment: CDR1 SGHAT and CDR2 FQNNGV. The CDR3 covers 14 residues. The CDR3 reads CASSLENSHNEQFF.

This sequence joins TRBV7-2 and TRBJ2-3. Looked up from germline, CDR1 is SGHTA and CDR2 is FQGNSA. The CDR3 totals 13 residues. CDR3 sequence reads: CASSRAPTDTQYF.

CDR3 in amino acids: CASSPARAPNTGELFF. The rearrangement joins TRBV14 to TRBJ2-2; checking the TCRdb D call of TRBD2 is not possible without DNA. Looked up from germline, CDR1 is SGHDN and CDR2 is FVKESK. This CDR3 contains 16 residues.

The genes are TRBV6-1 and TRBJ2-7. Germline V gives CDR1 MNHNS, CDR2 SASEGT. The CDR3 is 12 amino acids. The CDR3 loop is CASSELSGEQYF.

V usage is TRBV12-3 or TRBV12-4 and J usage is TRBJ2-7; TCRdb reports TRBD2, a call that lacks DNA to check it against. The CDR3 spans 15 residues. CDR3 loop: CASSPQAGDRYEQYF.

The chain links TRBV29-1 to TRBJ1-1. Germline V CDR1 and CDR2: SQVTM, ANQGSEA. The CDR3 is 15 amino acids. This CDR3 is CSVEGSASYGTEAFF.

This sequence joins TRBV6-1 and TRBJ2-1; with no DNA, the TCRdb D assignment of TRBD1 cannot be verified. Looked up from germline, CDR1 is MNHNS and CDR2 is SASEGT. The CDR3 spans 13 residues. CDR3 amino acids: CASSGGGRDEQFF.

The rearrangement links TRBV18 to TRBJ1-2. CDR1 and CDR2 from the germline V gene are KGHSH and LQKENI. This CDR3 contains 14 residues. CDR3 in amino acids: CASSPPGLYYGYTF. The full variable domain, in which reference TRBV18 and TRBJ1-2 provide the parts outside the CDR3, is NAGVMQNPRHLVRRRGQEARLRCSPMKGHSHVYWYRQLPEEGLKFMVYLQKENIIDESGMPKERFSAEFPKEGPSILRIQQVVRGDSAAYFCASSPPGLYYGYTFGSGTRLTVV.

The gene calls are TRBV9 and TRBJ2-1; TCRdb calls TRBD1, which cannot be checked without DNA. The CDR3 contains 16 residues. Germline V CDR1 and CDR2: SGDLS, YYNGEE. This chain's CDR3 is CASSFSGTGYIDEQFF.

The genes are TRBV7-3 and TRBJ2-2; TCRdb indicates TRBD1, and absent DNA this call remains unverified. The CDR3 has 15 amino acids. CDR1 and CDR2 from the germline V gene are SGHTA and FQGTGA. This chain's CDR3 is CASSSQQGANGELFF.

This rearrangement joins TRBV5-1 to TRBJ2-3; absent DNA, TCRdb's TRBD1 call cannot be checked. The germline gives CDR1 SGHRS, CDR2 YFSETQ. The CDR3 contains 14 residues. The CDR3 sequence is CASSVGGTADTQYF.

The gene calls are TRBV19 and TRBJ2-7; no DNA is available, so the TRBD1 call from TCRdb remains unchecked. Germline CDR1 LNHDA, CDR2 SQIVND (reference sequence). This CDR3 is built from 17 residues. CDR3 sequence: CASSMTPLSGLGGEQYF.

This chain links TRBV3-1 with TRBJ2-1; TCRdb outputs TRBD1, but without DNA this stays unchecked. The CDR3 contains 15 residues. The germline V gene encodes CDR1 LGHDT and CDR2 YNNKEL (reference sequence). The CDR3 is CASSRIPGQPNEQFF.

The chain links TRBV24-1 to TRBJ2-1; TCRdb names TRBD2, which stays unverified in the absence of DNA. The CDR3 sequence is 15 residues long. Germline CDR1 and CDR2: KGHDR and SFDVKD. CDR3 protein: CATSGGTSGYNEQFF.

V is TRBV13 and J is TRBJ1-2; the TRBD1 assignment by TCRdb is unverifiable without DNA. Germline lookup yields CDR1 PRHDT and CDR2 FYEKMQ (reference sequence). The CDR3 has 17 residues. CDR3 sequence: CASSIRGQGKANYGYTF.